A selection of T cell receptor beta chains follows, all from one sample in a study of OX40 agonist ivuxolimab in advanced cancers. This table comes from immunoSEQ multiplex PCR, and its TCRdb copy is limited to in-frame clones, with some not included. The table shows tens of thousands of clones, with 92% occurring only once. This material consisted of CD4+ or CD8+ T cells sorted from blood, taken in a trial of the OX40 agonist ivuxolimab. All receptors derive from an adult with an advanced solid tumor such as melanoma, head and neck, liver or kidney cancer. Each CDR3 is given with its conserved first and last residue. Fields, in order: J gene, D gene, clone size, V gene, CDR3 protein, CDR3 DNA. The D gene is left open where the match is weak. Rows may omit the clone size; those that give it use once, few, many or a size class.

j_gene: TRBJ2-6
d_gene: -
abundance: -
v_gene: TRBV7-6
CDR3aa: CASSFSPSGANVLTF
CDR3nt: TGTGCCAGCAGCTTCTCCCCCTCTGGGGCCAACGTCCTGACTTTC

j_gene: TRBJ1-1
d_gene: TRBD1
abundance: -
v_gene: TRBV5-6
CDR3aa: CASSTALQGAWTEAFF
CDR3nt: TGTGCCAGCAGCACAGCTCTTCAGGGGGCCTGGACTGAAGCTTTCTTT

j_gene: TRBJ1-1
d_gene: TRBD1
abundance: once
v_gene: TRBV10-2
CDR3aa: CASSEGRDSTEAFF
CDR3nt: TGCGCCAGCAGTGAGGGGCGGGACAGCACTGAAGCTTTCTTT

j_gene: TRBJ1-5
d_gene: TRBD1
abundance: -
v_gene: TRBV5-4
CDR3aa: CASSLGTGNQPQHF
CDR3nt: TGTGCCAGCAGCTTGGGGACAGGGAATCAGCCCCAGCATTTT

j_gene: TRBJ2-3
d_gene: TRBD1
abundance: -
v_gene: TRBV14
CDR3aa: CASSHLLGQGLTDTQYF
CDR3nt: TGTGCCAGCAGCCACCTCCTGGGACAGGGTCTCACAGATACGCAGTATTTT

j_gene: TRBJ2-5
d_gene: -
abundance: -
v_gene: TRBV7-7
CDR3aa: CASSPTVVETQYF
CDR3nt: TGTGCCAGCAGCCCGACAGTGGTGGAGACCCAGTACTTC

j_gene: TRBJ2-3
d_gene: -
abundance: -
v_gene: TRBV27
CDR3aa: CASSFGIGTSQYF
CDR3nt: TGTGCCAGCAGTTTTGGGATAGGTACTTCGCAGTATTTT

j_gene: TRBJ1-2
d_gene: TRBD1
abundance: -
v_gene: TRBV27
CDR3aa: CASSLLTGAGGYTF
CDR3nt: TGTGCCAGCAGTTTACTCACAGGGGCGGGTGGCTACACCTTC

j_gene: TRBJ1-2
d_gene: TRBD1
abundance: -
v_gene: TRBV6-6
CDR3aa: CASSTHSGGFNYGYTF
CDR3nt: TGTGCCAGCAGCACCCATTCAGGGGGGTTTAACTATGGCTACACCTTC

j_gene: TRBJ1-2
d_gene: TRBD1
abundance: -
v_gene: TRBV5-4
CDR3aa: CASSLGTGDYGYTF
CDR3nt: TGTGCCAGCAGCTTGGGGACAGGTGATTATGGCTACACCTTC

j_gene: TRBJ2-7
d_gene: -
abundance: once
v_gene: TRBV6-1
CDR3aa: CASSDPWTEGVEQYF
CDR3nt: TGTGCCAGCAGTGACCCTTGGACAGAAGGGGTCGAGCAGTACTTC

j_gene: TRBJ1-1
d_gene: -
abundance: -
v_gene: TRBV4-1
CDR3aa: CASSPQGGTEAFF
CDR3nt: TGCGCCAGCAGCCCCCAAGGGGGGACTGAAGCTTTCTTT

j_gene: TRBJ1-2
d_gene: TRBD1
abundance: -
v_gene: TRBV27
CDR3aa: CASSLEGRGYYGYTF
CDR3nt: TGTGCCAGCAGTTTAGAAGGCAGGGGGTACTATGGCTACACCTTC

j_gene: TRBJ1-2
d_gene: TRBD1
abundance: once
v_gene: TRBV2
CDR3aa: CASSELQGKDYGYTF
CDR3nt: TGTGCCAGCAGTGAGCTACAGGGGAAAGACTATGGCTACACCTTC

j_gene: TRBJ1-2
d_gene: -
abundance: -
v_gene: TRBV14
CDR3aa: CASSHLDPFTYGYTF
CDR3nt: TGTGCCAGCAGCCACCTTGACCCGTTTACCTATGGCTACACCTTC

j_gene: TRBJ1-1
d_gene: -
abundance: -
v_gene: TRBV27
CDR3aa: CASSLWQGNTEAFF
CDR3nt: TGTGCCAGCAGTTTATGGCAGGGGAACACTGAAGCTTTCTTT

j_gene: TRBJ2-2
d_gene: -
abundance: -
v_gene: TRBV7-9
CDR3aa: CASSVRNTGELFF
CDR3nt: TGTGCCAGCAGCGTCAGGAACACCGGGGAGCTGTTTTTT

j_gene: TRBJ2-2
d_gene: TRBD2
abundance: -
v_gene: TRBV10-3
CDR3aa: CAISDPSGGAGIGELFF
CDR3nt: TGTGCCATCAGTGACCCTAGCGGGGGGGCCGGCATCGGGGAGCTGTTTTTT

j_gene: TRBJ2-7
d_gene: TRBD1
abundance: -
v_gene: TRBV15
CDR3aa: CATSGVPGQNYEQYF
CDR3nt: TGTGCCACCAGCGGGGTTCCGGGACAGAACTACGAGCAGTACTTC

j_gene: TRBJ2-2
d_gene: -
abundance: -
v_gene: TRBV9
CDR3aa: CASSLMAMELHTGELFF
CDR3nt: TGTGCCAGCAGCTTAATGGCGATGGAGCTACACACCGGGGAGCTGTTTTTT

j_gene: TRBJ1-2
d_gene: -
abundance: -
v_gene: TRBV7-9
CDR3aa: CASSLEGDRPGYGYTF
CDR3nt: TGTGCCAGCAGCTTAGAGGGAGACAGGCCCGGCTATGGCTACACCTTC

j_gene: TRBJ2-5
d_gene: TRBD2
abundance: -
v_gene: TRBV29-1
CDR3aa: CSVEDYGGRETQYF
CDR3nt: TGCAGCGTTGAAGATTACGGGGGGAGGGAGACCCAGTACTTC

j_gene: TRBJ2-2
d_gene: TRBD2
abundance: -
v_gene: TRBV19
CDR3aa: CASSTPFGGGADGELFF
CDR3nt: TGTGCCAGTAGTACCCCTTTTGGCGGGGGGGCCGACGGGGAGCTGTTTTTT

j_gene: TRBJ2-7
d_gene: -
abundance: -
v_gene: TRBV7-9
CDR3aa: CASSLGQAPYEQYF
CDR3nt: TGTGCCAGCAGCTTAGGGCAGGCCCCTTACGAGCAGTACTTC

j_gene: TRBJ2-1
d_gene: TRBD2
abundance: few
v_gene: TRBV27
CDR3aa: CASSPGGLASAYNEQFF
CDR3nt: TGTGCCAGCAGCCCCGGCGGACTAGCGTCAGCCTACAATGAGCAGTTCTTC

j_gene: TRBJ2-7
d_gene: -
abundance: -
v_gene: TRBV5-1
CDR3aa: CASSLGGEQYF
CDR3nt: TGCGCCAGCAGCTTAGGGGGCGAGCAGTACTTC

j_gene: TRBJ2-2
d_gene: -
abundance: -
v_gene: TRBV11-2
CDR3aa: CASSLVLWELFF
CDR3nt: TGTGCCAGCAGCTTGGTTCTCTGGGAGCTGTTTTTT

j_gene: TRBJ2-1
d_gene: -
abundance: -
v_gene: TRBV19
CDR3aa: CASSRLGGQDEQFF
CDR3nt: TGTGCCAGTAGTAGGCTAGGGGGGCAGGATGAGCAGTTCTTC

j_gene: TRBJ2-5
d_gene: -
abundance: -
v_gene: TRBV7-3
CDR3aa: CASSLGGGGETQYF
CDR3nt: TGTGCCAGCAGCTTAGGTGGGGGTGGAGAGACCCAGTACTTC

j_gene: TRBJ2-1
d_gene: -
abundance: -
v_gene: TRBV5-1
CDR3aa: CASSLGWGAKDNEQFF
CDR3nt: TGCGCCAGCAGCTTGGGTTGGGGGGCTAAGGACAATGAGCAGTTCTTC

j_gene: TRBJ2-7
d_gene: -
abundance: -
v_gene: TRBV13
CDR3aa: CASSSYSTGYEQYF
CDR3nt: TGTGCCAGCAGCTCCTACTCGACCGGGTACGAGCAGTACTTC

j_gene: TRBJ2-1
d_gene: TRBD1
abundance: once
v_gene: TRBV13
CDR3aa: CASSLEPGRGIISYNEQFF
CDR3nt: TGTGCCAGCAGCTTAGAACCGGGCAGGGGGATTATTTCCTACAATGAGCAGTTCTTC

j_gene: TRBJ2-6
d_gene: -
abundance: -
v_gene: TRBV9
CDR3aa: CASSVRDQGYLSSGANVLTF
CDR3nt: TGTGCCAGCAGCGTCCGGGACCAAGGGTACCTCAGCTCTGGGGCCAACGTCCTGACTTTC

j_gene: TRBJ1-5
d_gene: -
abundance: -
v_gene: TRBV27
CDR3aa: CASSLPPGHRSYQPQHF
CDR3nt: TGTGCCAGCAGTCTCCCCCCGGGACATCGAAGTTATCAGCCCCAGCATTTT

j_gene: TRBJ1-1
d_gene: TRBD1
abundance: -
v_gene: TRBV5-1
CDR3aa: CASSLGQGAVNTEAFF
CDR3nt: TGCGCCAGCAGCTTGGGACAGGGGGCAGTAAACACTGAAGCTTTCTTT

j_gene: TRBJ2-3
d_gene: TRBD2
abundance: -
v_gene: TRBV7-9
CDR3aa: CASSNLAGGATVEQYF
CDR3nt: TGTGCCAGCAGCAATCTAGCGGGGGGTGCCACCGTCGAGCAGTATTTT

j_gene: TRBJ1-2
d_gene: TRBD1
abundance: -
v_gene: TRBV2
CDR3aa: CASSEAQGLYGYTF
CDR3nt: TGTGCCAGCAGTGAAGCACAGGGGCTATATGGCTACACCTTC

j_gene: TRBJ1-6
d_gene: -
abundance: -
v_gene: TRBV11-2
CDR3aa: CASSLVGGGPNSPLHF
CDR3nt: TGTGCCAGCAGCTTAGTCGGAGGGGGTCCGAATTCACCCCTCCACTTT

j_gene: TRBJ1-1
d_gene: TRBD1
abundance: -
v_gene: TRBV19
CDR3aa: CASKTTTGGVGTEAFF
CDR3nt: TGTGCCAGTAAAACGACCACAGGGGGCGTTGGAACTGAAGCTTTCTTT

j_gene: TRBJ1-1
d_gene: -
abundance: -
v_gene: TRBV5-1
CDR3aa: CASSQGGGTEAFF
CDR3nt: TGCGCCAGCAGCCAAGGAGGGGGCACTGAAGCTTTCTTT

j_gene: TRBJ1-2
d_gene: TRBD1
abundance: -
v_gene: TRBV25-1
CDR3aa: CASSLGQATFYGYTF
CDR3nt: TGTGCCAGCAGCCTGGGACAGGCAACTTTCTATGGCTACACCTTC

j_gene: TRBJ1-5
d_gene: -
abundance: -
v_gene: TRBV10-1
CDR3aa: CASSPVNNQPQHF
CDR3nt: TGCGCCAGCAGTCCAGTAAACAATCAGCCCCAGCATTTT

j_gene: TRBJ2-1
d_gene: -
abundance: -
v_gene: TRBV7-9
CDR3aa: CASSRGTASYNEQFF
CDR3nt: TGTGCCAGCAGCCGGGGGACCGCCTCCTACAATGAGCAGTTCTTC

j_gene: TRBJ2-7
d_gene: -
abundance: once
v_gene: TRBV27
CDR3aa: CASSSIATATYEQYF
CDR3nt: TGTGCCAGCAGTTCCATAGCGACGGCAACCTACGAGCAGTACTTC

j_gene: TRBJ2-5
d_gene: -
abundance: -
v_gene: TRBV7-8
CDR3aa: CASSSTKTGVLETQYF
CDR3nt: TGTGCCAGCAGCTCCACTAAGACGGGGGTACTGGAGACCCAGTACTTC

j_gene: TRBJ2-7
d_gene: TRBD2
abundance: -
v_gene: TRBV5-1
CDR3aa: CASSLGLAGGYEQYF
CDR3nt: TGCGCCAGCAGCCTCGGACTAGCGGGGGGGTACGAGCAGTACTTC

j_gene: TRBJ1-2
d_gene: -
abundance: few
v_gene: TRBV4-1
CDR3aa: CASSQSYGGNYGYTF
CDR3nt: TGCGCCAGCAGCCAAAGTTATGGGGGGAACTATGGCTACACCTTC

j_gene: TRBJ2-7
d_gene: TRBD1
abundance: few
v_gene: TRBV27
CDR3aa: CASTLTGASPYEQYF
CDR3nt: TGTGCCAGCACTCTCACAGGGGCGAGTCCCTACGAGCAGTACTTC

j_gene: TRBJ1-2
d_gene: -
abundance: -
v_gene: TRBV29-1
CDR3aa: CSVAQVRTRSPPRVSGYTF
CDR3nt: TGCAGCGTAGCACAGGTAAGGACCCGTTCCCCCCCTCGGGTTAGTGGCTACACCTTC

j_gene: TRBJ1-2
d_gene: -
abundance: -
v_gene: TRBV7-9
CDR3aa: CASSRSGSLESNYGYTF
CDR3nt: TGTGCCAGCAGCCGATCTGGAAGTCTCGAAAGCAACTATGGCTACACCTTC

j_gene: TRBJ2-1
d_gene: TRBD2
abundance: -
v_gene: TRBV6-5
CDR3aa: CASSYLGGGALEQFF
CDR3nt: TGTGCCAGCAGTTACTTAGGCGGGGGGGCCCTTGAGCAGTTCTTC

j_gene: TRBJ2-3
d_gene: TRBD2
abundance: -
v_gene: TRBV27
CDR3aa: CASSLSLAGGSDTQYF
CDR3nt: TGTGCCAGCAGTTTATCACTAGCGGGGGGGAGCGATACGCAGTATTTT

j_gene: TRBJ1-2
d_gene: -
abundance: -
v_gene: TRBV9
CDR3aa: CASSVGQFTLNYGYTF
CDR3nt: TGTGCCAGCAGCGTAGGACAGTTTACCTTAAACTATGGCTACACCTTC

j_gene: TRBJ2-3
d_gene: TRBD2
abundance: -
v_gene: TRBV4-2
CDR3aa: CASSQERLAGVDTQYF
CDR3nt: TGTGCCAGCAGCCAAGAAAGACTAGCGGGGGTAGATACGCAGTATTTT

j_gene: TRBJ1-1
d_gene: -
abundance: -
v_gene: TRBV16
CDR3aa: CASSQSEQELPEAFF
CDR3nt: TGTGCCAGCAGCCAATCTGAACAGGAATTACCTGAAGCTTTCTTT

j_gene: TRBJ2-2
d_gene: TRBD1
abundance: -
v_gene: TRBV12-5
CDR3aa: CASQDRFTGELFF
CDR3nt: TGTGCTAGTCAGGACAGGTTCACCGGGGAGCTGTTTTTT

j_gene: TRBJ2-7
d_gene: -
abundance: -
v_gene: TRBV4-1
CDR3aa: CASSPQTEAYEQYF
CDR3nt: TGCGCCAGCAGCCCCCAGACAGAAGCCTACGAGCAGTACTTC

j_gene: TRBJ2-5
d_gene: -
abundance: -
v_gene: TRBV7-2
CDR3aa: CASSLSGETQYF
CDR3nt: TGTGCCAGCAGCTTATCTGGAGAGACCCAGTACTTC